The 22 T cell receptor beta chains reported below all come from one sample, sequenced in a study of blood T cell repertoires in COVID-19. Sequencing used immunoSEQ multiplex PCR; TCRdb keeps in-frame clones, though not all of them. The sample shows around 100,000 clones, more than 80% of them seen only once. Sequencing was carried out using peripheral blood. Receptors originate from a man aged 50 to 60 with COVID-19, enrolled during active disease.

This chain uses TRBV24-1 with TRBJ2-5, with TRBD1 matching over 7 bases. The CDR3 sequence is 11 residues long. With V trimmed by 2 bases and J by 14 bases, 4 bases remained unmatched. The germline V gene has CDR1 KGHDR and CDR2 SFDVKD. The chain's CDR3 is CATSDWDRPYF. CDR3 sequence (DNA): TGTGCCACCAGTGATTGGGACAGACCCTACTTC.

V and J are TRBV19 and TRBJ2-2; no definite D call. The length of the CDR3 is 16 residues. Trimming removed 3 bases at V and 0 bases at J, with 11 bases between. Germline CDR1 reads LNHDA; CDR2 reads SQIVND (reference sequence). CDR3 in DNA: TGTGCCAGTAGTATTGCGGCAGCTTCGAACACCGGGGAGCTGTTTTTT. Amino acids: CASSIAAASNTGELFF.

The chain combines TRBV5-4 with TRBJ1-4; 7 nucleotides align to TRBD1. Trimming cost V 3 bases and J 7 bases; bases outside gene matches: 6. This CDR3 region has 14 residues. From germline, CDR1 is SGHNT and CDR2 YYREEE (reference sequence). CDR3 sequence (DNA): TGTGCCAGCAGCTCCAGACAGGGAAGTGAAAAACTGTTTTTT. This sequence encodes CASSSRQGSEKLFF.

V is TRBV19 and J is TRBJ2-6; possibly TRBD1 for D (6 bases). Looked up from germline, CDR1 is LNHDA and CDR2 is SQIVND (reference sequence). The length of the CDR3 is 15 residues. The germline V and J ends were trimmed by 1 base and 4 bases, with 8 bases remaining between them. In DNA, the CDR3 is TGTGCCAGTAGTATAGCAGGGGTCGGGGCCAACGTCCTGACTTTC. It translates to CASSIAGVGANVLTF.

This sequence joins TRBV2 and TRBJ1-1, with TRBD1 identical over 11 bases. This CDR3 has 18 amino acids. Per the germline V gene, CDR1 is SNHLY and CDR2 is FYNNEI. After removal of 7 bases from V and 0 bases from J, the junction contained 13 bases not matched to a gene. In DNA, the CDR3 is TGTGCCAGCACGCGGGACAGGGGGAATGTTGTAGTGAACACTGAAGCTTTCTTT. Translating it yields CASTRDRGNVVVNTEAFF.

The chain has TRBV4-1 and TRBJ2-7, with D possibly being TRBD2 (6 bases). The germline V gene has CDR1 MGHRA and CDR2 YSYEKL. Trimming took 0 bases from V and 2 from J, leaving 14 bases between them. The CDR3 has 16 residues. CDR3 nucleotide sequence: TGCGCCAGCAGCCAAGATCCGGAGGGGAGCACCTACGAGCAGTACTTC. This translates into CASSQDPEGSTYEQYF.

The rearrangement links TRBV9 to TRBJ2-3; D remains unclear. There are 13 residues in the CDR3. From germline, CDR1 is SGDLS and CDR2 YYNGEE. Trimming took off 7 bases at V and 0 bases at J, with 9 bases between the two ends. CDR3 in amino acids: CASESLSTDTQYF. For the CDR3, the DNA is TGTGCCAGCGAGAGCCTAAGCACAGATACGCAGTATTTT. Looking up the rest from reference TRBV9 and TRBJ2-3 gives the full variable domain: DSGVTQTPKHLITATGQRVTLRCSPRSGDLSVYWYQQSLDQGLQFLIQYYNGEERAKGNILERFSAQQFPDLHSELNLSSLELGDSALYFCASESLSTDTQYFGPGTRLTVL.

The chain joins TRBV5-1 to TRBJ1-5; TRBD1 agrees at 10 bases. The CDR3 is made up of 15 amino acids. The V segment lost 4 bases and the J segment 6 bases; nucleotides outside the gene matches: 7. Germline CDR1 and CDR2: SGHRS and YFSETQ. The CDR3 is CASSIGTGEGQPQHF. The CDR3 DNA is TGCGCCAGCAGCATAGGGACAGGGGAGGGTCAGCCCCAGCATTTT.

The chain links TRBV4-3 to TRBJ2-1, with TRBD2 identical over 7 bases. The germline CDR1 and CDR2 sequences are LGHNA and YSLEER. CDR3 length equals 14 residues. The V and J ends lost 4 bases and 3 bases, in that order; junction bases with no gene match: 3. The CDR3 loop reads CASSPERDYNEQFF. The CDR3, as DNA: TGCGCCAGCAGCCCGGAGCGGGACTACAATGAGCAGTTCTTC.

The genes are TRBV2 and TRBJ1-3; D unclear. V lost 7 bases and J 0 bases, leaving 7 bases between the germline ends. Germline loops: CDR1 SNHLY, CDR2 FYNNEI. The CDR3 sequence is 13 residues long. CDR3 DNA: TGTGCCAGCACAGCGGTCTCTGGAAACACCATATATTTT. It encodes CASTAVSGNTIYF.

The chain employs TRBV7-8 and TRBJ2-7; the match to TRBD1 covers 10 bases. Germline V gives CDR1 SGHVS, CDR2 FQNEAQ. V was clipped by 5 bases and J by 7 bases; unmatched bases: 8. There are 14 residues in the CDR3. CDR3 nucleotide sequence: TGTGCCAGCAGCCTGACAGGGGGCGAACGGGAGCAGTACTTC. Translating gives CASSLTGGEREQYF.

This chain uses TRBV5-6 with TRBJ2-5, with 11 bases lining up with TRBD2. The germline gives CDR1 SGHDT, CDR2 YYEEEE. The CDR3 sequence is 16 residues long. The V gene end was trimmed by 3 bases and the J gene end by 0 bases; junction bases not matched to a gene: 4. CDR3 coding DNA: TGTGCCAGCAGCTCCCGACTAGCGGGGTACCAAGAGACCCAGTACTTC. It translates to CASSSRLAGYQETQYF.

The V call is TRBV12-5, the J call TRBJ1-5; D is perhaps TRBD1 (5 bases). The CDR3 is made up of 16 amino acids. V shed 7 bases and J shed 0 bases, with 16 bases lying between them. Germline assignment: CDR1 LGHNT and CDR2 FRNRAP. The CDR3 coding sequence is TGTGCTAGTGTCCACCTACAGGATTATAGCAATCAGCCCCAGCATTTT. Translated: CASVHLQDYSNQPQHF.

V gene TRBV7-2 combines with J gene TRBJ2-3; 15 positions match TRBD2. The CDR3 spans 16 residues. V lost 1 base to trimming and J lost 7 bases; unmatched junction nucleotides: 3. The germline V gene encodes CDR1 SGHTA and CDR2 FQGNSA. The CDR3, as DNA: TGTGCCAGCAGCTTAGAAGGGACTAGCGGGGGGTATACGCAGTATTTT. Residues: CASSLEGTSGGYTQYF.

The chain uses TRBV19 and TRBJ1-2; 12 nucleotides line up with TRBD1. The ends lost 4 bases at V and 7 bases at J; junction bases unmatched: 7. This CDR3 is 15 amino acids long. Germline lookup yields CDR1 LNHDA and CDR2 SQIVND (reference sequence). CDR3 region: CASSKEGQGAAGYTF. CDR3 DNA: TGTGCCAGTAGTAAAGAGGGACAGGGGGCGGCTGGCTACACCTTC.

This chain links TRBV10-1 with TRBJ2-2; no reliable D call. V was clipped by 3 bases and J by 5 bases, with 7 bases between them. The CDR3 has 13 residues. Per the germline V gene, CDR1 is WNHNN and CDR2 is SYGVQD (reference sequence). CDR3 protein: CASSDSGTGELFF. In DNA, the CDR3 is TGCGCCAGCAGTGATTCCGGGACCGGGGAGCTGTTTTTT.

The chain is built from TRBV4-3 and TRBJ1-4; 7 bases match TRBD1. The junction had 15 bases not matched to a gene; V was cut back by 6 bases and J by 2 bases. Per the germline V gene, CDR1 is LGHNA and CDR2 is YSLEER. The CDR3 is made up of 18 amino acids. In DNA, the CDR3 is TGCGCCAGCAGTTCCCGGGTGCCCGGGACAGAGACTAATGAAAAACTGTTTTTT. Amino acid sequence: CASSSRVPGTETNEKLFF.

The chain uses TRBV28 and TRBJ2-7; D is perhaps TRBD2 (6 bases). The germline CDR1 and CDR2 sequences are MDHEN and SYDVKM. The CDR3 contains 16 residues. V lost 5 bases and J lost 2, with 19 bases in between. The CDR3 DNA is TGTGCCAGCAGTCCATCCCCGGGGGATAAGGCCTACGAGCAGTACTTC. Amino acid sequence: CASSPSPGDKAYEQYF.

There are a few counts of this clone. The chain recombines TRBV9 with TRBJ1-3; D not certain. CDR3 length: 16 amino acids. CDR1 is SGDLS and CDR2 is YYNGEE in the germline V gene. Trimming removed 4 bases from V and 2 bases from J, with 16 bases in between. The chain's CDR3 is CASSTYQWAAGNTIYF. Written as DNA, the CDR3 is TGTGCCAGCAGCACCTACCAATGGGCAGCTGGAAACACCATATATTTT.

V is TRBV4-1 and J is TRBJ2-7; 8 bases map to TRBD2. CDR1 is MGHRA, CDR2 YSYEKL, per germline. Germline trimming cut 5 bases from V and 3 bases from J; bases unmatched to any gene: 6. This CDR3 region has 14 residues. This chain's CDR3 is CASSSGLVGYEQYF. CDR3 nucleotides: TGCGCCAGCAGCTCGGGACTAGTTGGCTACGAGCAGTACTTC.

This chain links TRBV5-4 with TRBJ2-7; TRBD1 aligns across 9 bases. V was clipped by 0 bases and J by 2 bases; unmatched bases: 3. From germline, CDR1 is SGHNT and CDR2 YYREEE (reference sequence). There are 15 residues in the CDR3. CDR3 sequence (DNA): TGTGCCAGCAGCTTGGTTCGACAGGGGGCCTACGAGCAGTACTTC. It is translated as CASSLVRQGAYEQYF.

On this clone itself: At the DNA level, this CDR3 is encoded by other sequences in the same sample as well. This chain connects TRBV20-1 to TRBJ2-7, with D perhaps TRBD1 (5 bases). This CDR3 region has 11 residues. Germline CDR1 is DFQATT and CDR2 is SNEGSKA (reference sequence). V lost 3 bases, J lost 5 bases, and 8 bases lay in between. CDR3 nucleotide sequence: TGCAGTGCTAGTTCAGGGCACGAGCAGTACTTC. This codes for CSASSGHEQYF.